This TCR beta chain was retrieved from a study of follicular helper T cells after annual influenza vaccination. A note on this clone: Its target is unknown.

Whole-study findings and limits: Successive annual vaccinations recalled a recurrent oligoclonal ICOS+CD38+ cTfh response with influenza-specific clonotypes.

This table comes from immunoSEQ multiplex PCR, and its TCRdb copy is limited to in-frame clones, with some not included. The repertoire consists of some 10,000 clones, with almost 80% occurring once and the leading ten covering about 3.1%. Time point of the sample: 2014-2015 season, pre-vaccination. Excluded were substance abuse, HIV/AIDS, active cancer, immunomodulatory drugs and active illness. The source material was CXCR5+ CD38- circulating T follicular helper cells from blood, sampled on the day of influenza vaccination. Documented subset: circulating Tfh, non-naive CD4+CXCR5+PD-1+ (ICOS+CD38+ or ICOS-CD38-). The origin of this receptor is an adult who received the influenza vaccine.

The CDR3: CASSLVGGGASFTQYF. In DNA, the CDR3 is TGTGCCAGCAGCTTAGTAGGCGGGGGGGCCTCATTTACGCAGTATTTT. V is TRBV7-2 and J is TRBJ2-3, with 9 bases identical to TRBD2. Germline V lookup: CDR1 SGHTA, CDR2 FQGNSA. V was clipped by 1 base and J by 8 bases; unmatched bases: 10. The CDR3 runs to 16 residues.